One sample yielded the 13 T cell receptor beta chains listed below, sequenced in a study of T cells in women clearing cervical HPV infection. Assay used: immunoSEQ multiplex PCR; TCRdb lists only in-frame clones, some missing. The specimen's table records fewer than 50,000 clones. Sequencing used blood buffy coat. Every receptor here comes from a woman between 18 and 75 years old with a cervical HPV16 infection that either progressed to CIN3+ or cleared (not recorded which).

A remark on this clone: The CDR3 end falls 3 residues outside the read, so it is completed with the germline J gene. V gene TRBV7-3 combines with J gene TRBJ2-1, with TRBD2 matching over 10 bases. The CDR3 has 14 residues. From germline, CDR1 is SGHTA and CDR2 FQGTGA. The ends lost 5 bases at V and 4 bases at J; junction bases unmatched: 2. The part of the CDR3 DNA that was read is TGTGCCAGCAGCCGGACTAGCGGATACAATGAG. Encoded protein: CASSRTSGYNE. The complete CDR3 reads CASSRTSGYNEQFF.

Comments on this clone: The sequenced fragment ends 3 residues before the CDR3 boundary, so the rest is inferred from the germline J gene. The rearrangement uses TRBV20-1 and TRBJ2-7; weak D call: TRBD2 (5 bases). V was clipped by 3 bases and J by 6 bases, with 15 bases between them. The germline V gene has CDR1 DFQATT and CDR2 SNEGSKA (reference sequence). This CDR3 region has 13 residues. Partial CDR3 DNA: TGCAGTGCTAGCTCGACTATGGCAGGCGAG. Translating gives CSASSTMAGE. In full, the CDR3 is CSASSTMAGEQYF.

With regard to this clone: The CDR3 extends 3 residues past the end of the read, so its final part is completed from the germline J gene. The chain carries TRBV7-2 and TRBJ1-6; possibly TRBD1 for D (6 bases). Germline CDR1 and CDR2: SGHTA and FQGNSA. There are 15 residues in the CDR3. V was pared by 1 base and J by 9 bases, with 13 bases between. CDR3 region: CASSLVGGAASPLHF. CDR3 DNA (partial): TGTGCCAGCAGCTTAGTGGGGGGGGCAGCTTCACCC.

For this clone: The CDR3 end is not reached by the read, which stops 3 residues before it; the germline J gene fills it in. This chain joins TRBV5-6 and TRBJ2-3, with D unclear. V dropped 2 bases and J dropped 2 bases, with 3 bases sitting between them. The CDR3 totals 12 residues. The germline V gene has CDR1 SGHDT and CDR2 YYEEEE. The CDR3 sequence: CASSFYTDTQYF. The sequenced CDR3 bases are TGTGCCAGCAGCTTTTACACAGATACG.

On this clone: Read coverage stops 3 residues before the CDR3 terminus; the germline J gene supplies the remainder. This sequence joins TRBV7-2 and TRBJ2-3; no reliable D call. The CDR3 consists of 13 residues. Germline assignment: CDR1 SGHTA and CDR2 FQGNSA. V was shortened by 4 bases and J by 4 bases, with 9 bases between the two germline ends. The CDR3 DNA, read in part, is TGTGCCAGCAGCTCCAGTTTCGCAGATACG. Its translation: CASSSSFADT. The whole CDR3 sequence is CASSSSFADTQYF.

With regard to this clone: Read data end 3 residues before the CDR3 end; the end is taken from the germline J gene. The V call is TRBV7-7, the J call TRBJ2-1; 13 nucleotides align to TRBD2. V shed 2 bases, J shed 4 bases, and the junction held 2 bases outside the gene matches. The CDR3 covers 16 residues. Germline CDR1 SSHAT, CDR2 FNYEAQ (reference sequence). This CDR3 reads CASSLRTSGSYNEQFF. The sequenced CDR3 bases are TGTGCCAGCAGCTTACGGACTAGCGGGAGTTACAATGAG.

On this clone: Coverage ceases 3 residues before the CDR3 finishes, and the germline J gene fills in the end. This chain links TRBV20-1 with TRBJ1-2, with 8 nucleotides matching TRBD1. The ends lost 4 bases at V and 6 bases at J; junction bases unmatched: 7. In germline, CDR1 is DFQATT, CDR2 SNEGSKA (reference sequence). The CDR3 extends over 13 amino acids. The CDR3 protein is CSATHRGKDGYTF. CDR3 bases read: TGCAGTGCTACCCACAGGGGGAAGGATGGC.

As concerns this clone: The read terminates 3 residues before the CDR3 end, so the remaining end is supplied by the germline J gene. V gene TRBV6-2 or TRBV6-3 combines with J gene TRBJ2-3, with TRBD2 identical over 9 bases. Germline CDR1 and CDR2: MNHEY and SVGEGT. The CDR3 loop spans 15 amino acids. CDR3 loop: CASSYVAGVVGTQYF. The CDR3 DNA, read in part, is TGTGCCAGCAGTTACGTAGCGGGAGTCGTGGGGACG.

In regard to this clone: The CDR3 end falls 3 residues outside the read, so it is completed with the germline J gene. This chain uses TRBV9 with TRBJ1-2; no clear D gene. From germline, CDR1 is SGDLS and CDR2 YYNGEE. With 0 bases removed from V and 0 bases from J, the gap between germline ends came to 9 bases. The CDR3 contains 15 residues. The chain's CDR3 is CASSVGAVANYGYTF. The sequenced CDR3 bases are TGTGCCAGCAGCGTAGGGGCAGTGGCTAACTATGGC.

As for this clone: Sequencing ends 3 residues short of the CDR3 end; the germline J gene provides the rest. The chain joins TRBV27 to TRBJ2-3; D may be TRBD1 (5 bases). Germline V gene lookup returns CDR1 MNHEY and CDR2 SMNVEV (reference sequence). Trimming removed 0 bases at V and 5 bases at J, with 6 bases between. This CDR3 region has 13 residues. CDR3 sequence: CASSLSGRDTQYF. CDR3 bases read: TGTGCCAGCAGTTTATCGGGGCGAGATACG.

As concerns this clone: The CDR3 end falls 3 residues outside the read, so it is completed with the germline J gene. This chain connects TRBV7-9 to TRBJ1-2; TRBD1 aligns across 7 bases. Per the germline V gene, CDR1 is SEHNR and CDR2 is FQNEAQ (reference sequence). V lost 3 bases, J lost 4 bases, and 5 bases stayed unmatched. CDR3 size: 14 residues. The chain's CDR3 is CASSLGQRTYGYTF. Incomplete CDR3 DNA: TGTGCCAGCAGCTTGGGACAGAGGACCTATGGC.

With regard to this clone: The read stops 3 residues short of the end of the CDR3; the missing end is completed from the germline J gene. The chain combines TRBV7-9 with TRBJ2-3; D is undetermined. Trimming removed 0 bases from V and 4 bases from J, with 5 bases in between. Germline V CDR1 and CDR2: SEHNR, FQNEAQ (reference sequence). The CDR3 extends over 13 amino acids. The CDR3 is CASSLAQADTQYF. CDR3 DNA, as far as it was read: TGTGCCAGCAGCTTAGCGCAGGCAGATACG.

CDR3 DNA (partial): TGTGCCAGCAGTCCGGACTTCACAGATACG. Protein sequence: CASSPDFTDT. The whole CDR3 protein is CASSPDFTDTQYF. V usage is TRBV2 and J usage is TRBJ2-3; perhaps TRBD2 as D (5 bases). The CDR3 is cut off 3 residues early in the read; its end comes from the germline J gene. Trimming removed 5 bases from V and 2 bases from J, with 8 bases in between. The CDR3 loop spans 13 amino acids. Germline CDR1 reads SNHLY; CDR2 reads FYNNEI. Full variable domain (outside the CDR3, taken from reference TRBV2 and TRBJ2-3): EPEVTQTPSHQVTQMGQEVILRCVPISNHLYFYWYRQILGQKVEFLVSFYNNEISEKSEIFDDQFSVERPDGSNFTLKIRSTKLEDSAMYFCASSPDFTDTQYFGPGTRLTVL.